One and the same sample provided the 16 T cell receptor beta chains below, sequenced in a study of T cells in Graves' hyperthyroidism and ophthalmopathy. RNA transcripts provided the source from which TCR beta CDR3 regions were amplified. When the TCR CDR3 underwent first-round RT-PCR, the HTBI primer set was used. TCRdb called the multiplex PCR reads again in MiXCR, with one record for every CDR3 protein. This table holds around 390,000 distinct CDR3 sequences, 14% found once. Sequenced sample: blood. The source of these receptors is a woman aged 30 to 39 with Graves' ophthalmopathy.

This clonotype was detected many times. The chain combines TRBV20-1 with TRBJ2-1, with D possibly TRBD2 on 6 matching bases. There are 14 residues in the CDR3. The V gene's germline CDR1 is DFQATT and CDR2 SNEGSKA (reference sequence). V was cut by 7 bases and J by 0 bases, with 13 bases left in between. This chain's CDR3 is CSELGGSSYNEQFF. Here the CDR3 DNA reads TGCAGTGAACTAGGAGGGTCCTCCTACAATGAGCAGTTCTTC.

This clonotype occurred many times. This chain connects TRBV11-3 to TRBJ1-1; D possibly corresponds to TRBD1 (5 bases). The germline gives CDR1 SGHNT, CDR2 YENEEA. CDR3 length: 13 amino acids. V dropped 6 bases and J dropped 4 bases, with 12 bases sitting between them. The CDR3, as DNA: TGTGCCAGCAGTGGAACTAGGGGCACTGAAGCTTTCTTT. Residues: CASSGTRGTEAFF.

A remark on this clonotype: This could be a read error, since a much larger clone is one nucleotide away. Likely a read error: the CDR3 ends without its conserved phenylalanine or tryptophan. Here the CDR3 reads CASSSQEGLSGNQPQHY. The CDR3 nucleotides are TGTGCCAGCAGTTCCCAGGAGGGGTTATCTGGCAATCAGCCCCAGCATTAT. The chain couples TRBV28 to TRBJ1-5, with a weak D call TRBD1 (5 bases). Trimming shortened V by 4 bases and J by 2 bases, and 18 bases separated the two germline ends. Germline-derived CDR1 and CDR2 are MDHEN and SYDVKM. The CDR3 runs 17 residues.

This clonotype has more than one count but fewer than ten. The genes are TRBV2 and TRBJ1-6; D is unclear. Trimming pared 4 bases from V and 9 bases from J, leaving 28 bases between. CDR1 and CDR2 from the germline V gene are SNHLY and FYNNEI. The CDR3 sequence is 19 residues long. The CDR3 region has the DNA TGTGCCAGCAGTGTTGGAGTAGACAACCGCTCTCCCTCGGGTTCACCCCTCCACTTT. Translating gives CASSVGVDNRSPSGSPLHF.

A few counts support this clonotype. V and J are TRBV7-8 and TRBJ1-6; D is ambiguous. The CDR3 is made up of 17 amino acids. Looked up from germline, CDR1 is SGHVS and CDR2 is FQNEAQ. Trimming took off 2 bases at V and 3 bases at J, with 14 bases between the two ends. The CDR3 DNA is TGTGCCAGCAGCTTATTTGGGGTCGCCGACTATAATTCACCCCTCCACTTT. It is translated as CASSLFGVADYNSPLHF. Using reference TRBV7-8 and TRBJ1-6 for the parts outside the CDR3, the full variable domain is GAGVSQSPRYKVAKRGQDVALRCDPISGHVSLFWYQQALGQGPEFLTYFQNEAQLDKSGLPSDRFFAERPEGSVSTLKIQRTQQEDSAVYLCASSLFGVADYNSPLHFGNGTRLTVT.

This clonotype was counted at least ten times. The rearrangement uses TRBV19 and TRBJ1-1; no clear D. V lost 3 bases and J 4 bases, leaving 9 bases between the germline ends. The CDR3 loop spans 13 amino acids. CDR1 and CDR2 from the germline V gene are LNHDA and SQIVND (reference sequence). The CDR3 reads CASSIGGITEAFF. The CDR3 region has the DNA TGTGCCAGTAGTATTGGCGGGATCACTGAAGCTTTCTTT.

The table lists this clonotype with many counts. The rearrangement uses TRBV27 and TRBJ1-5; D perhaps matches TRBD1 (6 bases). The V gene's germline CDR1 is MNHEY and CDR2 SMNVEV (reference sequence). V was trimmed by 5 bases and J by 0 bases, leaving 11 bases between them. The length of the CDR3 is 15 residues. CDR3 coding DNA: TGTGCCAGCAGTGAGACCAGGGGTAGCAATCAGCCCCAGCATTTT. Amino acid sequence: CASSETRGSNQPQHF.

This clonotype was picked up many times. This sequence joins TRBV20-1 and TRBJ2-3; D call uncertain. Trimming took 0 bases from V and 0 from J, leaving 10 bases between them. Per germline, CDR1 DFQATT and CDR2 SNEGSKA (reference sequence). This CDR3 comprises 15 residues. The CDR3: CSARDMARSTDTQYF. Here the CDR3 DNA reads TGCAGTGCTAGAGATATGGCGAGAAGCACAGATACGCAGTATTTT.

This clonotype appeared many times. This sequence joins TRBV28 and TRBJ2-1; 9 bases match TRBD1. V was pared by 6 bases and J by 4 bases, with 7 bases of the junction left unmatched. Germline V CDR1 and CDR2: MDHEN, SYDVKM. There are 15 residues in the CDR3. CDR3 coding DNA: TGTGCCAGCAGCGGGACAGGGAGTCCTTACAATGAGCAGTTCTTC. Residues: CASSGTGSPYNEQFF.

V usage is TRBV15 and J usage is TRBJ1-5; TRBD1 aligns across 9 bases. This CDR3 comprises 15 residues. With 0 bases clipped from V and 11 bases from J, the junction kept 8 bases outside the gene matches. In germline, CDR1 is LNHNV, CDR2 YYDKDF (reference sequence). The CDR3 protein is CATSRDRGQGRAQHF. For the CDR3, the DNA is TGTGCCACCAGCAGAGATAGGGGACAGGGACGGGCCCAGCATTTT. Using reference TRBV15 and TRBJ1-5 for the parts outside the CDR3, the full variable domain is DAMVIQNPRYQVTQFGKPVTLSCSQTLNHNVMYWYQQKSSQAPKLLFHYYDKDFNNEADTPDNFQSRRPNTSFCFLDIRSPGLGDTAMYLCATSRDRGQGRAQHFGDGTRLSIL.

On this clonotype itself: Its ends do not fully match the called genes, so a read error is possible. The V gene is TRBV12-3 or TRBV12-4, the J gene TRBJ1-6; TRBD1 might be the D (5 bases). There are 15 residues in the CDR3. CDR3 coding DNA: TGTGCCAGCGGTTTCTCCGGGGGAGGTAATTCACCCCTCCACTTT. It is translated as CASGFSGGGNSPLHF.

This clonotype was seen a single time. A much larger clone lies one base from this, so it may be a read error. The chain recombines TRBV5-1 with TRBJ2-1; the match to TRBD1 covers 9 bases. The CDR3 runs 15 residues. With 2 bases clipped from V and 5 bases from J, the junction kept 5 bases outside the gene matches. CDR1 and CDR2 from the germline V gene are SGHRS and YFSETQ. DNA of the CDR3: TGCGCCAGCAGCTTCACCAGGACAGGGGACAATGAGCAGTTCTTC. Its protein product is CASSFTRTGDNEQFF.

The V call is TRBV20-1, the J call TRBJ2-7, with 10 bases matching TRBD1. J lost 5 bases, V lost 0 bases, and 7 bases had no gene match. The CDR3 loop spans 15 amino acids. Germline assignment: CDR1 DFQATT and CDR2 SNEGSKA (reference sequence). The CDR3, as DNA: TGCAGTGCTAGAGAAGAGGGGACAGGGGATGACGAGCAGTACTTC. This gives the protein CSAREEGTGDDEQYF.

In its sample, this clonotype was seen a few times. This rearrangement joins TRBV6-5 to TRBJ2-4, with D unclear. CDR3 length: 13 amino acids. V gave up 0 bases and J gave up 6 bases, with 6 bases separating them. Germline CDR1 reads MNHEY; CDR2 reads SVGAGI. CDR3 sequence reads: CASSYSAGNIQYF. CDR3 nucleotide sequence: TGTGCCAGCAGTTACTCGGCAGGAAACATTCAGTACTTC.

This clonotype was seen repeatedly, ten times or more. The chain carries TRBV20-1 and TRBJ1-1, with D possibly being TRBD1 (5 bases). The ends were cut back, 3 bases at V and 0 bases at J, with 17 bases in the middle. Germline-derived CDR1 and CDR2 are DFQATT and SNEGSKA (reference sequence). There are 16 residues in the CDR3. CDR3 protein: CSARTVGRPMNTEAFF. CDR3 nucleotide sequence: TGCAGTGCTAGGACAGTAGGCAGGCCTATGAACACTGAAGCTTTCTTT.

This clonotype came up many times. The chain has TRBV28 and TRBJ2-5; 11 bases are shared with TRBD2. The CDR3 is 16 amino acids. Per germline, CDR1 MDHEN and CDR2 SYDVKM. J gave up 4 bases and V 2 bases, and 6 bases lay outside the gene matches. In DNA form, the CDR3 reads TGTGCCAGCAGTTTAGTAGCGGGGGGGCGCGGAGAGACCCAGTACTTC. It specifies CASSLVAGGRGETQYF.